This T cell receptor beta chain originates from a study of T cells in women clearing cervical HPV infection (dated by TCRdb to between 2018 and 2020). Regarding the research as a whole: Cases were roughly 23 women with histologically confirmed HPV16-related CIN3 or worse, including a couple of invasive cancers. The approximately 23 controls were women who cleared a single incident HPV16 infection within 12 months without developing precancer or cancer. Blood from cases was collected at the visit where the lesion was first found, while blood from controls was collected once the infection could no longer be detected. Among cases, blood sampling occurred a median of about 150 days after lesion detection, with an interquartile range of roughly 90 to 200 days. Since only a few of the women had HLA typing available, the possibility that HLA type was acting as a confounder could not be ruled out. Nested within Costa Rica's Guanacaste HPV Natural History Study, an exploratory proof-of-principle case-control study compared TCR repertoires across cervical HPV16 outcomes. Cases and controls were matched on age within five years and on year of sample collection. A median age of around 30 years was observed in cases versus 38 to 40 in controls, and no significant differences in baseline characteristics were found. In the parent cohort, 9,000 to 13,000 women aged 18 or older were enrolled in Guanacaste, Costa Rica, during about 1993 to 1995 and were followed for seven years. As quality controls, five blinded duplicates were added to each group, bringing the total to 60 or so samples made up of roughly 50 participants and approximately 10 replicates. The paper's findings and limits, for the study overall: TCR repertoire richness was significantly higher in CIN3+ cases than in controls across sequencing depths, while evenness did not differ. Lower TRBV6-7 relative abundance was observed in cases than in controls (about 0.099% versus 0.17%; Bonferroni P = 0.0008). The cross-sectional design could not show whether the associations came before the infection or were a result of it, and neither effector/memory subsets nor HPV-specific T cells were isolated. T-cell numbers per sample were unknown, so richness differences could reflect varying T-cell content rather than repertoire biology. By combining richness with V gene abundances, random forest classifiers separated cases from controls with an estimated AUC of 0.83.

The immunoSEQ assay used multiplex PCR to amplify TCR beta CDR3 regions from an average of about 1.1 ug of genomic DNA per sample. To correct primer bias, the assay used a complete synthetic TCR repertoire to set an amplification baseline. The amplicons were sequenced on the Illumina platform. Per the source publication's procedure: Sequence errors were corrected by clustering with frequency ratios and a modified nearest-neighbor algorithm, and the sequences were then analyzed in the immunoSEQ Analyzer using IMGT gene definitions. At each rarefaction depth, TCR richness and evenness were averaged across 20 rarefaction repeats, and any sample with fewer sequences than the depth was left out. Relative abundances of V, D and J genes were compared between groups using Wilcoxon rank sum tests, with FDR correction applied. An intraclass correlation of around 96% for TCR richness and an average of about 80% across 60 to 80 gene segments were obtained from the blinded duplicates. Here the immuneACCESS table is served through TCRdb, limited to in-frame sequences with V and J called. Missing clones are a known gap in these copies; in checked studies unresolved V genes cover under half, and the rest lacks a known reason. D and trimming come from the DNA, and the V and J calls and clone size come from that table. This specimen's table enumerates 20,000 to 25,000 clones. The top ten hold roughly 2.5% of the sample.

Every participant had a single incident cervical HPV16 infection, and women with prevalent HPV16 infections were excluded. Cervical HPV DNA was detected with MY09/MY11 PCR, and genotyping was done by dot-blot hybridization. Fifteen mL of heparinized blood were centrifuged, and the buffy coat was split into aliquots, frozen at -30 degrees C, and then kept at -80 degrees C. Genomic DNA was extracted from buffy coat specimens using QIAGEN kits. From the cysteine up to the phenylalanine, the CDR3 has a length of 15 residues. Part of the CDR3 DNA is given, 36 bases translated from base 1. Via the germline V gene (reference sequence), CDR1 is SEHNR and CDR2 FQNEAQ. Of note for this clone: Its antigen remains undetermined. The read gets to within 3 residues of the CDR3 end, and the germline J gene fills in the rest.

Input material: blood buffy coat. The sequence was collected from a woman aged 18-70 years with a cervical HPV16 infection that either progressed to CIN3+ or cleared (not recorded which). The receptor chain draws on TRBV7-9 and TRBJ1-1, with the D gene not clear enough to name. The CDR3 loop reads CASSLLAGQGQTAFF. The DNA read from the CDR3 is TGTGCCAGCAGCCTACTAGCGGGCCAAGGCCAGACA. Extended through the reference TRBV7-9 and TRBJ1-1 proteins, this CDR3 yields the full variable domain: DTGVSQNPRHKITKRGQNVTFRCDPISEHNRLYWYRQTLGQGPEFLTYFQNEAQLEKSRLLSDRFSAERPKGSFSTLEIQRTEQGDSAMYLCASSLLAGQGQTAFFGQGTRLTVV.